This paragraph reports one T cell receptor beta chain. The target antigen is unknown. This sample stems from a study of CD8+ T cells in alopecia areata. Findings of the study overall: Across lesional scalp, and particularly alopecia totalis/universalis, clonality surpassed that of normal scalp. Against the mouse data, patients shared TCRs less clearly, possibly for HLA reasons.

After isolation, RNA underwent reverse transcription to generate cDNA as the sequencing template. Data came from immunoSEQ multiplex PCR; TCRdb stores just in-frame clones and leaves some out. The profile covers approximately 150,000 clones, with around 54% appearing a single time and approximately 4.3% taken by the ten largest. Trimming cost V 2 bases and J 8 bases; bases outside gene matches: 11. There are 15 residues in the CDR3. Looked up from germline, CDR1 is MGHRA and CDR2 is YSYEKL. The rearrangement links TRBV4-1 to TRBJ1-2, with 7 bases fitting TRBD1. The TCR was taken from a human donor in good health. The material sequenced was CD4+ T cells sorted from blood. The CDR3 coding sequence is TGCGCCAGCAGCCAAAGGGGGCCACGAACCCGCGGCTACACCTTC. Amino acid sequence: CASSQRGPRTRGYTF.